The 20 T cell receptor beta chains in this list originate from one sample, sequenced in a study of vaccination effects on CD4 cells after COVID-19. No antigen is known for these receptors. Antigen-specific CD4+ T cells were first expanded with viral peptide pools by the ViraFEST assay and only then sequenced. Isolating CD4+ T cells followed 9 to 10 days of culture. No vaccinee had earlier SARS-CoV-2 infection, and nucleocapsid antibodies were negative. Generated by immunoSEQ multiplex PCR, the TCRdb table keeps only in-frame clones and is missing some. Here the sample spans under 75,000 clones, 75% to 90% being singletons. This specimen was CD4+ T cells from PBMCs cultured with SARS-CoV-2 spike peptides, taken before COVID-19 vaccination. The receptors originated from a human donor who received a COVID-19 vaccine.

This clone was counted only a few times. The genes are TRBV19 and TRBJ2-3, with TRBD1 identical over 11 bases. The CDR3 totals 13 residues. CDR1 and CDR2 (germline): LNHDA, SQIVND (reference sequence). The ends lost 10 bases at V and 4 bases at J; junction bases unmatched: 4. CDR3 protein: CATGGQGADTQYF. As DNA, the CDR3 is TGTGCCACCGGGGGACAGGGGGCAGATACGCAGTATTTT.

The chain links TRBV5-1 to TRBJ2-5; 9 nucleotides agree with TRBD1. The CDR3 is 17 residues long. The J segment lost 1 base and the V segment lost 4 bases, leaving 11 bases of the junction unmatched. Germline assignment: CDR1 SGHRS and CDR2 YFSETQ. As DNA, the CDR3 is TGCGCCAGCAGCCAGGGACAGGGAGGGGGTCGCCAAGAGACCCAGTACTTC. Its translation is CASSQGQGGGRQETQYF.

This clone was counted only a few times. For the CDR3, the DNA is TGTGCCAGCAGCTTAAGGGCATCGCCAGATACGCAGTATTTT. Translating gives CASSLRASPDTQYF. This chain connects TRBV7-3 to TRBJ2-3, with D hard to call. Germline V gives CDR1 SGHTA, CDR2 FQGTGA. Trimming cost V 1 base and J 4 bases, with 9 bases left between them. This CDR3 region has 14 residues.

The chain couples TRBV28 to TRBJ1-6; 10 bases map to TRBD1. From germline, CDR1 is MDHEN and CDR2 SYDVKM. V shed 4 bases and J 6 bases; nucleotides not matched to a gene: 6. The CDR3 covers 16 residues. CDR3 loop: CASSSTGTGVNSPLHF. The CDR3 nucleotides are TGTGCCAGCAGTTCCACGGGGACAGGGGTTAATTCACCCCTCCACTTT.

The CDR3: CASTGSGAHYTF. Written as DNA, the CDR3 is TGTGCCAGCACCGGGTCGGGAGCACACTACACCTTC. The rearrangement links TRBV28 to TRBJ1-2; D not certain. Germline assignment: CDR1 MDHEN and CDR2 SYDVKM. This CDR3 has 12 residues. The germline V and J ends were trimmed by 7 bases and 10 bases, with 16 bases remaining between them.

This clone has only a few counts. The rearrangement joins TRBV3-1 (or the pseudogene TRBV3-2) to TRBJ2-7; D uncertain. There are 14 residues in the CDR3. Germline V gives CDR1 LGHDT, CDR2 YNNKEL (reference sequence). The V end was cut by 2 bases, the J end by 3 bases, with 11 bases between. The CDR3 bases are TGTGCCAGCAGCCAACTCGATCCTGGCTACGAGCAGTACGTC. It specifies CASSQLDPGYEQYV.

This chain joins TRBV6-5 and TRBJ1-6; D uncertain. CDR1 and CDR2 (germline): MNHEY, SVGAGI. There are 15 residues in the CDR3. V was clipped by 2 bases and J by 6 bases, with 11 bases between them. In DNA form, the CDR3 reads TGTGCCAGCAGTTACGGGCAGACGCTTAATTCACCCCTCCACTTT. It codes for CASSYGQTLNSPLHF.

The chain carries TRBV6-5 and TRBJ1-2, with D perhaps TRBD1 (5 bases). The CDR3 totals 13 residues. Germline CDR1 MNHEY, CDR2 SVGAGI. V gave up 6 bases and J gave up 2 bases, with 10 bases separating them. CDR3 coding DNA: TGTGCCAGCAGGAATTCAGGGAACTATGGCTACACCTTC. It translates to CASRNSGNYGYTF.

This clone has only one observation. The CDR3 loop reads CASILGLAGGTSSYNEQFF. The DNA of the CDR3 is TGTGCCAGCATCCTAGGACTAGCGGGGGGCACAAGCTCCTACAATGAGCAGTTCTTC. The rearrangement uses TRBV2 and TRBJ2-1, with 14 bases aligning to TRBD2. Germline V gene lookup returns CDR1 SNHLY and CDR2 FYNNEI. CDR3 length: 19 residues. V lost 7 bases, J lost 0 bases, and 11 bases stayed unmatched.

The chain carries TRBV10-3 and TRBJ1-1; a weak D match, TRBD1 (5 bases). The CDR3 length is 19 residues. Deletions cut 1 base from V and 1 base from J, with 22 bases between. Germline assignment: CDR1 ENHRY and CDR2 SYGVKD. CDR3 in DNA: TGTGCCATCAGTGAGTTGGACACGGGGCCCAGGGTCGGGAACACTGAAGCTTTCTTT. Its protein is CAISELDTGPRVGNTEAFF.

With respect to this clone: An end of the junction does not agree with germline; a read error may underlie this. The chain joins TRBV6-1 to TRBJ1-5; D is unclear. The CDR3 consists of 13 residues. Germline V gene sequence: CDR1 MNHNS, CDR2 SASEGT. The CDR3: CASTEGYNQPQHF. As DNA, the CDR3 is TGTGCCAGCACTGAAGGATACAATCAGCCCCAGCATTTT.

This clone was counted a single time. The chain recombines TRBV7-2 with TRBJ1-3; no definite D call. The length of the CDR3 is 14 residues. CDR1 and CDR2 from the germline V gene are SGHTA and FQGNSA. Trimming left V 3 bases short and J 0 bases short, with 6 bases between. The CDR3 region has the DNA TGTGCCAGCAGCTTGGGGTACTCTGGAAACACCATATATTTT. It yields the protein CASSLGYSGNTIYF.

The table lists this clone with a count of one. The chain uses TRBV15 and TRBJ2-1, with 11 bases lining up with TRBD2. The length of the CDR3 is 16 residues. The trim removed 4 bases at V and 4 bases at J, leaving 6 bases unmatched. Looked up from germline, CDR1 is LNHNV and CDR2 is YYDKDF (reference sequence). As DNA, the CDR3 is TGTGCCACCAGCACGTCAAGGACTAGCGGGTACAATGAGCAGTTCTTC. Its translation is CATSTSRTSGYNEQFF.

This sequence joins TRBV6-6 and TRBJ1-1; the D gene is possibly TRBD1 (6 bases). Deletions cut 1 base from V and 3 bases from J, with 15 bases between. This CDR3 region has 16 residues. Germline values: CDR1 MNHNY, CDR2 SVGAGI (reference sequence). The CDR3 is CASSYFTGLIHTEAFF. The CDR3 region has the DNA TGTGCCAGCAGTTACTTCACAGGGCTAATTCACACTGAAGCTTTCTTT.

The chain has TRBV4-1 and TRBJ2-7, with 7 bases matching TRBD1. This CDR3 has 13 amino acids. Germline lookup yields CDR1 MGHRA and CDR2 YSYEKL. The CDR3 reads CASSQVTGYVQYV. The CDR3 DNA reads as TGCGCCAGCAGCCAAGTGACAGGGTACGTGCAGTACGTC.

This clone was found once. V and J are TRBV5-1 and TRBJ1-1; D is unresolved. The CDR3 runs to 15 residues. Germline V gene lookup returns CDR1 SGHRS and CDR2 YFSETQ. Trimming cost V 0 bases and J 3 bases, with 12 bases left between them. As DNA, the CDR3 is TGCGCCAGCAGCTTGGGAAGTTCGGAGGACACTGAAGCTTTCTTT. It yields the protein CASSLGSSEDTEAFF.

Notes on this clone: Germline and junction disagree at one end, which may indicate a read error. The chain links TRBV24-1 to TRBJ2-3; D is ambiguous. This CDR3 has 15 residues. Germline CDR1 reads KGHDR; CDR2 reads SFDVKD. This CDR3 reads CATSVRTATTDTQYF. As DNA, the CDR3 is TGTGCCACGAGTGTGAGGACCGCGACTACAGATACGCAGTATTTT.

The chain links TRBV5-5 to TRBJ2-1; 7 bases are shared with TRBD2. CDR3 length equals 15 residues. CDR1 and CDR2 from the germline V gene are SGHKS and YYEKEE (reference sequence). V lost 0 bases and J lost 3; bases outside the gene matches: 3. This chain's CDR3 is CASSLVGGGYNEQFF. CDR3 sequence (DNA): TGTGCCAGCAGCTTGGTTGGGGGGGGCTACAATGAGCAGTTCTTC.

The rearrangement joins TRBV4-2 to TRBJ2-1, with TRBD2 identical over 9 bases. Trimming removed 3 bases from V and 5 bases from J; junction bases left unmatched: 11. The CDR3 is 17 amino acids. The germline V gene has CDR1 LGHNA and CDR2 YNFKEQ. The CDR3 loop is CASSQKGWAGGDNEQFF. The CDR3 DNA follows: TGTGCCAGCAGCCAGAAGGGATGGGCGGGGGGGGACAATGAGCAGTTCTTC.

The rearrangement links TRBV6-5 to TRBJ2-5; 9 nucleotides line up with TRBD1. V was pared by 10 bases and J by 5 bases, with 5 bases of the junction left unmatched. The CDR3 totals 12 residues. In germline, CDR1 is MNHEY, CDR2 SVGAGI. The CDR3: CATRTGVETQYF. CDR3 sequence (DNA): TGTGCCACCCGGACAGGGGTTGAGACCCAGTACTTC.